What follows are 27 T cell receptor beta chains derived from one specimen sequenced in a study of CD8+CD57+ T cells in acquired aplastic anemia. By flow cytometry, patients selected for sequencing had shown an expansion of CD8+CD57+ cells. The use of genomic DNA as template underpinned the TCR beta VDJ and CDR3 profiling. MiXCR, applied by TCRdb to the reads, yields one record per CDR3 protein. The repertoire holds 450,000 to 550,000 distinct CDR3 sequences, with around 30% as singletons. The sample comprised sorted CD4+, CD8+, or CD8+CD57+ T cells (not recorded which) from PBMCs. These TCRs come from a human donor with aplastic anemia.

This clonotype was seen ten or more times. The genes are TRBV15 and TRBJ2-7; D might be TRBD2 (5 bases). CDR3 size: 13 residues. CDR1 is LNHNV, CDR2 YYDKDF, per germline (reference sequence). V lost 2 bases, J lost 7 bases, and 12 bases lay in between. CDR3 loop: CATSRKGPGEQYF. The CDR3 coding sequence is TGTGCCACCAGCAGAAAAGGGCCGGGAGAGCAGTACTTC. The full variable domain, its missing parts supplied by reference TRBV15 and TRBJ2-7, is DAMVIQNPRYQVTQFGKPVTLSCSQTLNHNVMYWYQQKSSQAPKLLFHYYDKDFNNEADTPDNFQSRRPNTSFCFLDIRSPGLGDTAMYLCATSRKGPGEQYFGPGTRLTVT.

The rearrangement uses TRBV4-2 and TRBJ1-1; the D is unclear. This CDR3 is 15 amino acids long. Germline V gene data show CDR1 as LGHNA and CDR2 as YNFKEQ. V was clipped by 0 bases and J by 2 bases, with 10 bases between them. The CDR3 nucleotides read TGTGCCAGCAGCCAAGAGTGGCAGATAAACACTGAAGCTTTCTTT. Protein product: CASSQEWQINTEAFF.

This clonotype was seen only a few times. V and J are TRBV3-1 and TRBJ2-3, with TRBD2 matching over 10 bases. Germline CDR1 is LGHDT and CDR2 is YNNKEL (reference sequence). Unmatched junction bases numbered 7, after V lost 4 bases and J lost 6 bases. The CDR3 consists of 15 residues. CDR3 sequence reads: CASSRLAGARDTQYF. As DNA, the CDR3 is TGTGCCAGCAGCCGACTAGCGGGTGCCCGCGATACGCAGTATTTT.

V usage is TRBV12-3 or TRBV12-4 and J usage is TRBJ1-2; D call uncertain. Trimming shortened V by 6 bases and J by 8 bases, and 16 bases separated the two germline ends. The CDR3 runs 13 residues. Here the CDR3 reads CASRILVDGGYTF. The CDR3 bases are TGTGCCAGCAGAATTCTGGTGGACGGGGGCTACACCTTC.

V and J are TRBV20-1 and TRBJ1-4; TRBD1 might be the D (5 bases). V was cut by 3 bases and J by 5 bases, with 10 bases left in between. CDR3 size: 13 residues. CDR1 DFQATT and CDR2 SNEGSKA come from the germline V gene (reference sequence). As DNA, the CDR3 is TGCAGTGCTAGTAAGGGGATCAATGAAAAACTGTTTTTT. It specifies CSASKGINEKLFF.

Ten or more counts support this clonotype. The chain has TRBV7-8 and TRBJ2-7; 7 positions match TRBD2. CDR3 length: 15 residues. Unmatched junction bases numbered 11, after V lost 8 bases and J lost 1 base. Germline-derived CDR1 and CDR2 are SGHVS and FQNEAQ. In nucleotides, the CDR3 is TGTGCCAGCGCCGGGGAGGGGCTAGGGTCCTACGAGCAGTACTTC. It is translated as CASAGEGLGSYEQYF.

The sample holds many counts of this clonotype. The CDR3 protein is CASSRTRGEETQYF. DNA for the CDR3: TGTGCCAGCAGCAGAACTAGGGGAGAAGAGACCCAGTACTTC. The chain uses TRBV25-1 and TRBJ2-5; perhaps D is TRBD1 or TRBD2 (5 bases each). The germline V gene has CDR1 MGHDK and CDR2 SYGVNS. This CDR3 contains 14 residues. Trimming took 6 bases from V and 3 from J, leaving 14 bases between them.

V gene TRBV10-3 combines with J gene TRBJ2-3; 8 bases are a match to TRBD2. Trimming at V came to 7 bases and at J to 6 bases, leaving 9 bases not matched to a gene. CDR3 length equals 14 residues. Germline V gene data show CDR1 as ENHRY and CDR2 as SYGVKD. The CDR3 coding sequence is TGTGCCATCAACTCGGCGGGGGGATCGGATACGCAGTATTTT. This sequence encodes CAINSAGGSDTQYF.

This clonotype was seen a few times. CDR3 residues: CASSRQGRNTGELFF. The DNA for the CDR3 is TGTGCCAGCAGCCGACAGGGGCGGAACACCGGGGAGCTGTTTTTT. The chain is built from TRBV7-2 and TRBJ2-2, with 8 bases identical to TRBD1. The ends lost 5 bases at V and 1 base at J; junction bases unmatched: 3. The CDR3 runs 15 residues. Germline CDR1 reads SGHTA; CDR2 reads FQGNSA.

This clonotype was recorded at least ten times. The V and J genes are TRBV10-2 and TRBJ2-2, with D possibly TRBD2 on 6 matching bases. Germline CDR1 is WSHSY and CDR2 is SAAADI. There are 16 residues in the CDR3. V shed 4 bases and J shed 3 bases, with 15 bases lying between them. The CDR3 DNA reads TGCGCCAGCAGTGGCCCCCGACTAGTTTACACCGGGGAGCTGTTTTTT. This codes for CASSGPRLVYTGELFF.

This clonotype came up many times. V is TRBV7-9 and J is TRBJ1-5; D not certain. V lost 5 bases and J 3 bases, leaving 5 bases between the germline ends. The CDR3 has 12 amino acids. Germline V CDR1 and CDR2: SEHNR, FQNEAQ (reference sequence). In nucleotides, the CDR3 is TGTGCCAGCAGCGCGAACAATCAGCCCCAGCATTTT. It specifies CASSANNQPQHF.

This clonotype was seen many times. This chain uses TRBV27 with TRBJ1-6; 8 positions agree with TRBD1. The CDR3 has 13 amino acids. Trimming cost V 4 bases and J 10 bases; bases outside gene matches: 3. Germline CDR1 MNHEY, CDR2 SMNVEV (reference sequence). The CDR3 coding sequence is TGTGCCAGCAGTTGGGACAGGAGATCACCCCTCCACTTT. Encoded protein: CASSWDRRSPLHF.

The sample holds many counts of this clonotype. The chain couples TRBV20-1 to TRBJ2-7, with D perhaps TRBD1 or TRBD2 (5 bases each). The length of the CDR3 is 14 residues. From germline, CDR1 is DFQATT and CDR2 SNEGSKA (reference sequence). V was pared by 2 bases and J by 2 bases, with 13 bases between. In DNA, the CDR3 is TGCAGTGCTAGACCGGGACGGAGAACCTACGAGCAGTACTTC. The encoded protein is CSARPGRRTYEQYF.

The chain uses TRBV10-3 and TRBJ1-4; 7 bases line up with TRBD1. The junction had 8 bases not matched to a gene; V was cut back by 5 bases and J by 8 bases. The germline gives CDR1 ENHRY, CDR2 SYGVKD. CDR3 length: 14 residues. The CDR3 is CAISSDRAGEKLFF. In DNA, the CDR3 is TGTGCCATCAGTTCTGACAGGGCTGGGGAAAAACTGTTTTTT.

This clonotype was seen repeatedly, ten times or more. The chain employs TRBV7-8 and TRBJ2-3; D perhaps matches TRBD2 (5 bases). The germline V gene has CDR1 SGHVS and CDR2 FQNEAQ. The CDR3 is made up of 14 amino acids. V lost 5 bases to trimming and J lost 0 bases, with 9 bases between them. CDR3 residues: CASSGGRSTDTQYF. Written as DNA, the CDR3 is TGTGCCAGCAGCGGAGGTCGAAGCACAGATACGCAGTATTTT.

This clonotype has ten or more counts. The V call is TRBV2, the J call TRBJ2-1; no reliable D call. V was cut by 8 bases and J by 5 bases, with 4 bases left in between. The germline V gene has CDR1 SNHLY and CDR2 FYNNEI. This CDR3 is built from 10 residues. The CDR3 region is CASYHNEQFF. The CDR3 coding sequence is TGTGCCAGCTACCACAATGAGCAGTTCTTC.

This clonotype came up a few times. The chain recombines TRBV20-1 with TRBJ2-1; 8 bases agree with TRBD2. Losses at the gene ends were 0 bases for V and 1 base for J; bases not matched to a gene: 8. The CDR3 runs 17 residues. CDR1 DFQATT and CDR2 SNEGSKA come from the germline V gene (reference sequence). The CDR3 region is CSARDPGSGSSYNEQFF. The CDR3 nucleotides are TGCAGTGCTAGAGACCCGGGGAGCGGGAGTTCCTACAATGAGCAGTTCTTC.

This clonotype was counted ten times or more. This chain uses TRBV7-3 with TRBJ1-1; D unresolved. This CDR3 is built from 13 residues. V gave up 7 bases and J gave up 1 base, with 10 bases separating them. Germline CDR1 and CDR2: SGHTA and FQGTGA. The CDR3 nucleotides are TGTGCCAGCAATCTACCGCAGAACACTGAAGCTTTCTTT. Protein: CASNLPQNTEAFF.

This clonotype was detected only a few times. A read error is possible here, since a much larger clone lies one base away. This chain joins TRBV5-8 and TRBJ2-7; D is unresolved. The CDR3 is 11 amino acids. CDR1 is SGHTS, CDR2 YDEGEE, per germline. The CDR3 protein is CASSFPYEQHF. In DNA form, the CDR3 reads TGTGCCAGCAGCTTCCCCTACGAGCAGCACTTC.

V and J are TRBV2 and TRBJ1-5; D uncertain. The CDR3 length is 15 residues. Germline V lookup: CDR1 SNHLY, CDR2 FYNNEI. Trimming cost V 6 bases and J 0 bases, with 12 bases left between them. The CDR3 sequence is CASSLDWDSNQPQHF. CDR3 nucleotides: TGTGCCAGCAGCCTCGACTGGGATAGCAATCAGCCCCAGCATTTT.

The genes are TRBV11-2 and TRBJ1-4; D unresolved. The germline V and J ends were trimmed by 5 bases and 8 bases, with 18 bases remaining between them. The CDR3 is 15 amino acids. Germline CDR1 is SGHAT and CDR2 is FQNNGV. CDR3 in DNA: TGTGCCAGCAGCCCCTTGGCCGACGGAGGGGAAAAACTGTTTTTT. Its protein product is CASSPLADGGEKLFF.

The J gene is TRBJ1-3, the V gene TRBV6-1; D not certain. Germline V gene sequence: CDR1 MNHNS, CDR2 SASEGT. The CDR3 sequence is 14 residues long. The V end was cut by 8 bases, the J end by 0 bases, with 11 bases between. The CDR3 loop reads CASQHLSSGNTIYF. The CDR3 region has the DNA TGTGCCAGCCAACACTTGTCCTCTGGAAACACCATATATTTT.

As for this clonotype: One junction end does not reproduce the germline sequence, and a read error may be involved. V and J are TRBV7-3 and TRBJ2-1; D not resolved. The CDR3 is made up of 13 amino acids. Per germline, CDR1 SGHTA and CDR2 FQGTGA. Here the CDR3 DNA reads TGTGACAGCAGCGCCCGCCCGGGTGGTGAGCAGTTCTTC. This translates into CDSSARPGGEQFF.

Points on this clonotype: A read error may produce the germline difference seen at one junction end. The chain uses TRBV6-2 or TRBV6-3 and TRBJ1-2; D gene unclear. Germline V gene data show CDR1 as MNHEY and CDR2 as SVGEGT. This CDR3 region has 13 residues. Written as DNA, the CDR3 is TGTGCCAGCAGTTACGAGGTTGTGGATGGCCACACCTTC. This sequence encodes CASSYEVVDGHTF.

This clonotype appeared a few times. This chain uses TRBV7-3 with TRBJ1-5; weak D call: TRBD1 (6 bases). Germline V gene data show CDR1 as SGHTA and CDR2 as FQGTGA. V gave up 8 bases and J gave up 3 bases, with 20 bases separating them. The CDR3 length is 16 residues. The CDR3 nucleotides read TGTGCCAGCGACCATGAGGCCCGGGGACACAATCAGCCCCAGCATTTT. This encodes CASDHEARGHNQPQHF.

The rearrangement links TRBV25-1 to TRBJ1-2; a possible D gene is TRBD1 (6 bases). This CDR3 has 14 amino acids. V shed 7 bases and J shed 2 bases, with 14 bases lying between them. Germline V gives CDR1 MGHDK, CDR2 SYGVNS. The CDR3 sequence is CASKTTGTNYGYTF. CDR3 nucleotide sequence: TGTGCCAGCAAAACAACAGGGACGAACTATGGCTACACCTTC.

This clonotype was seen repeatedly, ten times or more. This sequence joins TRBV20-1 and TRBJ1-1; D unresolved. The CDR3 has 12 amino acids. Germline V gene sequence: CDR1 DFQATT, CDR2 SNEGSKA (reference sequence). Trimming stripped 5 bases from V and 0 bases from J, with 7 bases between. CDR3: CSAETVNTEAFF. In nucleotides, the CDR3 is TGCAGTGCTGAGACGGTGAACACTGAAGCTTTCTTT.